This T cell receptor beta chain was recorded in a study of OX40 agonist ivuxolimab in advanced cancers. In the study overall: The eligibility criteria allowed prior anti-PD-1, anti-PD-L1 or anti-CTLA-4 therapy, and about 40% had some.

After removal of 6 bases from V and 7 bases from J, the junction contained 8 bases not matched to a gene. The CDR3 covers 15 residues. Germline values: CDR1 LNHNV, CDR2 YYDKDF (reference sequence). This table comes from immunoSEQ multiplex PCR, and its TCRdb copy is limited to in-frame clones, with some not included. This table holds under 85,000 clones, 94% found once. The specimen comprised CD4+ or CD8+ T cells sorted from blood, sampled in a trial of the OX40 agonist ivuxolimab. V gene TRBV15 combines with J gene TRBJ2-7; 14 bases line up with TRBD2. This TCR came from an adult with an advanced solid tumor such as melanoma, head and neck, liver or kidney cancer. The CDR3 region is CATSTTSGRAWEQYF. DNA for the CDR3: TGTGCCACCAGTACGACTAGCGGGAGGGCCTGGGAGCAGTACTTC.